Below, one TCR beta chain is given with its context. These data come from a study of blood T cell repertoires in COVID-19. Study background: Researchers got acute and convalescent COVID-19 samples from the United States, Italy and Spain. The analysed material was cDNA or gDNA that came from T cells, B-cell-depleted T cells, or PBMCs.

V was clipped by 0 bases and J by 4 bases, with 15 bases between them. This CDR3 comprises 16 residues. Germline-derived CDR1 and CDR2 are SGHRS and YFSETQ. Sequenced by immunoSEQ multiplex PCR; TCRdb stores in-frame clones only, minus some. The profile shows some 230,000 clones, 70% to 90% of them singletons. The sample taken for sequencing was peripheral blood. This TCR came from a woman in her forties or fifties with COVID-19, enrolled during active disease. The chain couples TRBV5-1 to TRBJ2-3, with D perhaps TRBD2 (5 bases). The CDR3 reads CASSLGPPGFADTQYF. The CDR3 DNA is TGCGCCAGCAGCTTGGGACCCCCGGGGTTCGCAGATACGCAGTATTTT. The variable domain in full, with the rest retrieved from reference TRBV5-1 and TRBJ2-3, is KAGVTQTPRYLIKTRGQQVTLSCSPISGHRSVSWYQQTPGQGLQFLFEYFSETQRNKGNFPGRFSGRQFSNSRSEMNVSTLELGDSALYLCASSLGPPGFADTQYFGPGTRLTVL.